The next 20 T cell receptor beta chains were all read from a single sample in a study of cytomegalovirus exposure and HLA in healthy donors (dated by TCRdb to the late 2010s). Library generation was performed with the immunoSEQ multiplex PCR assay. For the multiplex PCR, a mixture combining 60 forward primers for TCR Vbeta segments and 13 reverse primers for TCR Jbeta segments was used. TCRdb mirrors the immuneACCESS table, restricted to in-frame sequences. Some clones are absent from its copies; in checked studies, under half trace to an unresolved V gene, and the reason for the others is unknown. Here the sample has roughly 200,000 clones; approximately 79% occur a single time. Jointly, the top ten make up roughly 0.76% of the sample. Specimen: PBMCs. The receptors derive from a middle-aged woman in good health and CMV-seronegative.

In this sample, this clone turned up once. The V gene is TRBV29-1, the J gene TRBJ2-5; D not resolved. Trimming stripped 4 bases from V and 4 bases from J, with 7 bases between. Per germline, CDR1 SQVTM and CDR2 ANQGSEA. This CDR3 contains 11 residues. The CDR3 reads CSVVVLETQYF. In nucleotides, the CDR3 is TGCAGCGTTGTTGTTCTAGAGACCCAGTACTTC.

The rearrangement links TRBV10-1 to TRBJ1-2, with a possible D match to TRBD1 (6 bases). Germline V gives CDR1 WNHNN, CDR2 SYGVQD (reference sequence). The CDR3 covers 15 residues. V was pared by 3 bases and J by 2 bases, with 13 bases between. The DNA for the CDR3 is TGCGCCAGCAGTGACGCGGGGGCCAAGAACTATGGCTACACCTTC. Amino acids: CASSDAGAKNYGYTF.

V is TRBV5-1 and J is TRBJ2-3, with TRBD2 matching over 8 bases. The junction had 6 bases not matched to a gene; V was cut back by 0 bases and J by 3 bases. The CDR3 consists of 16 residues. The germline V gene has CDR1 SGHRS and CDR2 YFSETQ. The chain's CDR3 is CASSLANSGVTDTQYF. CDR3 nucleotide sequence: TGCGCCAGCAGCTTGGCTAATAGCGGGGTAACAGATACGCAGTATTTT. Together with reference TRBV5-1 and TRBJ2-3, the CDR3 gives the full variable domain: KAGVTQTPRYLIKTRGQQVTLSCSPISGHRSVSWYQQTPGQGLQFLFEYFSETQRNKGNFPGRFSGRQFSNSRSEMNVSTLELGDSALYLCASSLANSGVTDTQYFGPGTRLTVL.

Worth noting for this clone: Different DNA sequences within this sample yield the same CDR3. The chain couples TRBV5-1 to TRBJ1-4; maybe TRBD1 (5 bases). V was shortened by 4 bases and J by 0 bases, with 7 bases between the two germline ends. Per germline, CDR1 SGHRS and CDR2 YFSETQ. This CDR3 comprises 14 residues. CDR3 DNA: TGCGCCAGCAGCCAGACAGCAACTAATGAAAAACTGTTTTTT. Translated, it gives CASSQTATNEKLFF. Looking up the rest from reference TRBV5-1 and TRBJ1-4 gives the full variable domain: KAGVTQTPRYLIKTRGQQVTLSCSPISGHRSVSWYQQTPGQGLQFLFEYFSETQRNKGNFPGRFSGRQFSNSRSEMNVSTLELGDSALYLCASSQTATNEKLFFGSGTQLSVL.

The rearrangement joins TRBV5-1 to TRBJ2-3; D remains unclear. Trimming cost V 7 bases and J 1 base, with 16 bases left between them. Germline V gives CDR1 SGHRS, CDR2 YFSETQ. CDR3 length equals 15 residues. The CDR3, as DNA: TGCGCCAGCCGCCAACAGTGGTATGGCACAGATACGCAGTATTTT. Translated: CASRQQWYGTDTQYF.

This sequence joins TRBV7-2 and TRBJ2-7; 9 bases fit TRBD2. V lost 1 base, J lost 0 bases, and 7 bases stayed unmatched. Germline loops: CDR1 SGHTA, CDR2 FQGNSA. The CDR3 loop spans 17 amino acids. Here the CDR3 DNA reads TGTGCCAGCAGCTTAGTCTTGCGGGGGGGTAGCTCCTACGAGCAGTACTTC. Its translation is CASSLVLRGGSSYEQYF.

DNA for the CDR3: TGTGCCAGCAGCTTCCCTAGAAAAAACATTCAGTACTTC. Translation: CASSFPRKNIQYF. The chain links TRBV7-9 to TRBJ2-4, with no clear D. This CDR3 has 13 residues. Germline V CDR1 and CDR2: SEHNR, FQNEAQ (reference sequence). V shed 3 bases and J shed 4 bases, with 7 bases lying between them. Supplemented by reference TRBV7-9 and TRBJ2-4, the full variable domain reads DTGVSQNPRHKITKRGQNVTFRCDPISEHNRLYWYRQTLGQGPEFLTYFQNEAQLEKSRLLSDRFSAERPKGSFSTLEIQRTEQGDSAMYLCASSFPRKNIQYFGAGTRLSVL.

Remarks on this clone: At one of its ends the junction is not consistent with the germline gene, which may arise from a read error. The chain links TRBV28 to TRBJ2-7; 9 bases match TRBD1. Germline assignment: CDR1 MDHEN and CDR2 SYDVKM. The CDR3 is 14 amino acids. CDR3 sequence: CASSHSGTGNYQHF. The DNA of the CDR3 is TGTGCCAGCAGCCACTCAGGGACAGGGAATTATCAACACTTC. Filled out from reference TRBV28 and TRBJ2-7, the complete variable domain reads DVKVTQSSRYLVKRTGEKVFLECVQDMDHENMFWYRQDPGLGLRLIYFSYDVKMKEKGDIPEGYSVSREKKERFSLILESASTNQTSMYLCASSHSGTGNYQHFGPGTRLTVT.

This clone was detected only a few times. The V call is TRBV5-1, the J call TRBJ2-1; 8 bases match TRBD2. The CDR3 has 15 residues. Germline V CDR1 and CDR2: SGHRS, YFSETQ. J gave up 9 bases and V 5 bases, and 13 bases lay outside the gene matches. The CDR3 region is CASRRYGGLGSEQFF. CDR3 bases: TGCGCCAGCAGGAGGTACGGGGGACTAGGGAGTGAGCAGTTCTTC.

This clone has a handful of counts. This chain connects TRBV5-4 to TRBJ2-6; TRBD2 is a possible D gene (6 bases). The V gene lost 2 bases and the J gene lost 2 bases, with 8 bases spanning the gap. This CDR3 region has 15 residues. Per the germline V gene, CDR1 is SGHNT and CDR2 is YYREEE (reference sequence). CDR3 bases: TGTGCCAGCAGCTTAGGAGGGCCTGGGGCCAACGTCCTGACTTTC. As protein: CASSLGGPGANVLTF.

This sequence joins TRBV9 and TRBJ2-5, with TRBD1 identical over 10 bases. The CDR3 extends over 15 amino acids. Germline assignment: CDR1 SGDLS and CDR2 YYNGEE. V dropped 2 bases and J dropped 5; count of bases not matched to a gene: 6. The CDR3 spells CASSVATGGGETQYF. The CDR3 DNA reads TGTGCCAGCAGCGTGGCGACAGGGGGCGGCGAGACCCAGTACTTC. Variable domain in full (rest from reference TRBV9 and TRBJ2-5): DSGVTQTPKHLITATGQRVTLRCSPRSGDLSVYWYQQSLDQGLQFLIQYYNGEERAKGNILERFSAQQFPDLHSELNLSSLELGDSALYFCASSVATGGGETQYFGPGTRLLVL.

The chain recombines TRBV30 with TRBJ1-3, with D unclear. Per the germline V gene, CDR1 is GTSNPN and CDR2 is SVGIG (reference sequence). The CDR3 extends over 13 amino acids. Trimming took 3 bases from V and 0 from J, leaving 6 bases between them. CDR3 nucleotides: TGTGCCTGGAGCGTCAGCTCTGGAAACACCATATATTTT. Residues: CAWSVSSGNTIYF.

Comment on this clone: One junction end disagrees with the germline gene, perhaps due to a read error. V gene TRBV7-8 combines with J gene TRBJ2-7, with a tentative D call TRBD1 (5 bases). The CDR3 totals 15 residues. Per germline, CDR1 SGHVS and CDR2 FQNEAQ. The CDR3: CASSLQGRLSNEQYF. CDR3 in DNA: TGTGCCAGCAGCTTACAGGGTAGGCTCTCCAACGAGCAGTACTTC.

The rearrangement links TRBV6-5 to TRBJ2-3; 10 bases match TRBD2. Germline CDR1 MNHEY, CDR2 SVGAGI. After removal of 3 bases from V and 4 bases from J, the junction contained 7 bases not matched to a gene. This CDR3 is built from 16 residues. The CDR3 sequence is CASSYVGLAGADTQYF. CDR3 in DNA: TGTGCCAGCAGTTATGTGGGTCTAGCGGGAGCAGATACGCAGTATTTT.

This clone was detected a few times. The chain links TRBV7-9 to TRBJ1-1, with unresolved D. Deletions cut 7 bases from V and 0 bases from J, with 9 bases between. The CDR3 is made up of 13 amino acids. In germline, CDR1 is SEHNR, CDR2 FQNEAQ (reference sequence). The CDR3 DNA follows: TGTGCCAGCACCGAACGGGTGAACACTGAAGCTTTCTTT. Protein sequence: CASTERVNTEAFF. Combining the CDR3 with reference TRBV7-9 and TRBJ1-1 gives the whole variable domain DTGVSQNPRHKITKRGQNVTFRCDPISEHNRLYWYRQTLGQGPEFLTYFQNEAQLEKSRLLSDRFSAERPKGSFSTLEIQRTEQGDSAMYLCASTERVNTEAFFGQGTRLTVV.

The chain is built from TRBV11-2 and TRBJ2-3; D call uncertain. With 3 bases removed from V and 1 base from J, the gap between germline ends came to 8 bases. This CDR3 spans 14 amino acids. The germline V gene encodes CDR1 SGHAT and CDR2 FQNNGV. CDR3 loop: CASSFLPGTDTQYF. The DNA of the CDR3 is TGTGCCAGCAGCTTCCTGCCAGGCACAGATACGCAGTATTTT.

This rearrangement joins TRBV5-1 to TRBJ2-6; 7 bases align to TRBD1. This CDR3 spans 18 amino acids. Germline V gene lookup returns CDR1 SGHRS and CDR2 YFSETQ. The V segment lost 0 bases and the J segment 0 bases; nucleotides outside the gene matches: 6. The CDR3 loop reads CASSLADRASSGANVLTF. The DNA of the CDR3 is TGCGCCAGCAGCTTGGCAGACAGGGCCTCCTCTGGGGCCAACGTCCTGACTTTC.

V gene TRBV28 combines with J gene TRBJ1-5; 7 bases map to TRBD1. V shed 4 bases, J shed 7 bases, and the junction held 1 base outside the gene matches. From germline, CDR1 is MDHEN and CDR2 SYDVKM. CDR3 length: 12 residues. The CDR3 sequence is CASSSGGQPQHF. CDR3 sequence (DNA): TGTGCCAGCAGTTCAGGGGGACAGCCCCAGCATTTT.

The sample holds a few counts of this clone. V and J are TRBV7-9 and TRBJ2-6; D is unresolved. Germline V gene data show CDR1 as SEHNR and CDR2 as FQNEAQ (reference sequence). There are 13 residues in the CDR3. CDR3 region: CSTRDSGANVLTF. For the CDR3, the DNA is TGTAGCACGCGCGACTCTGGGGCCAACGTCCTGACTTTC.

CDR3 sequence: CASSEQALGGADTQYF. Here the CDR3 DNA reads TGTGCCAGCAGTGAACAGGCCCTGGGTGGCGCAGATACGCAGTATTTT. The V call is TRBV6-1, the J call TRBJ2-3; D unresolved. The CDR3 spans 16 residues. Between the trimmed V and J ends, which lost 2 bases and 4 bases, there was a span of 16 bases. CDR1 is MNHNS and CDR2 is SASEGT in the germline V gene.